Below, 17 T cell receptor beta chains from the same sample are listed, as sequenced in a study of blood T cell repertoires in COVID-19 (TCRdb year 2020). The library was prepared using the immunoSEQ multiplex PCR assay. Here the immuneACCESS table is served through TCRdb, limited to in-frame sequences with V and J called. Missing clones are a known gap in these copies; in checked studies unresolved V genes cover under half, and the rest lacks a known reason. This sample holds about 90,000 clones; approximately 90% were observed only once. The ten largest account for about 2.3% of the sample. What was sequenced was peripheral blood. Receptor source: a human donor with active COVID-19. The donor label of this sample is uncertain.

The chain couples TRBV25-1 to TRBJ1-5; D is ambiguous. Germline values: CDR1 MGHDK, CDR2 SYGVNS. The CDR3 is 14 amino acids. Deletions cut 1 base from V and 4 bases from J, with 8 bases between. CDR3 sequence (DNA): TGTGCCAGCAGTGAATTTGGGCAGAATCAGCCCCAGCATTTT. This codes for CASSEFGQNQPQHF.

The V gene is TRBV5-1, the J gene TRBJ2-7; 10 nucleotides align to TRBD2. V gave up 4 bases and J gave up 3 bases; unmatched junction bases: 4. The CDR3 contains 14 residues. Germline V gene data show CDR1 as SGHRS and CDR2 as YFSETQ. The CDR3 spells CASSAGLADYEQYF. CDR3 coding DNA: TGCGCCAGCAGCGCCGGACTAGCGGACTACGAGCAGTACTTC.

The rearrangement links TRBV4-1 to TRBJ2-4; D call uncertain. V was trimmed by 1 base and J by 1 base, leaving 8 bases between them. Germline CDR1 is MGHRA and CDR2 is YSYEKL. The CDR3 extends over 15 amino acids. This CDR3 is CASSQVLRAKNIQYF. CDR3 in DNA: TGCGCCAGCAGCCAAGTTCTGCGTGCCAAAAACATTCAGTACTTC.

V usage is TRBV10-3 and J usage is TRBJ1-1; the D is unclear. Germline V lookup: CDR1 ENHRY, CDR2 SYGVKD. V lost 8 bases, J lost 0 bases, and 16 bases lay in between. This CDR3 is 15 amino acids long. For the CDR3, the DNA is TGTGCCATCGGAACAGCCACTCCGATGAACACTGAAGCTTTCTTT. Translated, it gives CAIGTATPMNTEAFF.

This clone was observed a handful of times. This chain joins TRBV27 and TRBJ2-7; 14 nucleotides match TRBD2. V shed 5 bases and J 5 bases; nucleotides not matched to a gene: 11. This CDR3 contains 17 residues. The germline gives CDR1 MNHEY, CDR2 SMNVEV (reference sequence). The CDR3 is CASSTGLAGGRAHEQYF. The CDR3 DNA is TGTGCCAGCAGTACCGGACTAGCGGGGGGCCGGGCCCACGAGCAGTACTTC.

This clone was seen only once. The CDR3, as DNA: TGCGCCAGCTCAGCTAGCGGGGTCGACACAGATACGCAGTATTTT. Its translation is CASSASGVDTDTQYF. The genes are TRBV5-1 and TRBJ2-3; 9 bases agree with TRBD2. The CDR3 extends over 15 amino acids. With 7 bases clipped from V and 2 bases from J, the junction kept 8 bases outside the gene matches. The germline V gene encodes CDR1 SGHRS and CDR2 YFSETQ.

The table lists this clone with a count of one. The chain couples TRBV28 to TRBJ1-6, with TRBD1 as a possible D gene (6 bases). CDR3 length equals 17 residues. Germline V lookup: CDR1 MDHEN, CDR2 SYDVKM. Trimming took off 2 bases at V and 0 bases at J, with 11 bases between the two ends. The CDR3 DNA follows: TGTGCCAGCAGTTTACCAACAGGGAACTCCTATAATTCACCCCTCCACTTT. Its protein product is CASSLPTGNSYNSPLHF.

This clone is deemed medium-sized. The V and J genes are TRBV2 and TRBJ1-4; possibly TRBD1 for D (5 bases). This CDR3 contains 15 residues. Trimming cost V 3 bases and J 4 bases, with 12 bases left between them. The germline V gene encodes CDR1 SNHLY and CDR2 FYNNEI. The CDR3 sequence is CASSDGAGSNEKLFF. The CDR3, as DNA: TGTGCCAGCAGTGATGGGGCGGGGAGTAATGAAAAACTGTTTTTT.

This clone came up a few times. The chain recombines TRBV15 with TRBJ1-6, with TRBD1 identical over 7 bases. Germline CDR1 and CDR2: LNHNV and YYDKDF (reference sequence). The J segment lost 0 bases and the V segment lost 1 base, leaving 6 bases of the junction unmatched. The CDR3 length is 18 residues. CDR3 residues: CATSRGPGGSSYNSPLHF. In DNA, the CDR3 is TGTGCCACCAGCAGAGGCCCAGGGGGGAGCTCCTATAATTCACCCCTCCACTTT.

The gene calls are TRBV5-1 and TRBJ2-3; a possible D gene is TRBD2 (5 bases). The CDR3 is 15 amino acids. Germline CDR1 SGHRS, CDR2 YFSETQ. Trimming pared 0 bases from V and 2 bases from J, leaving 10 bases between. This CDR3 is CASSLVPGSTDTQYF. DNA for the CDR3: TGCGCCAGCAGCTTGGTGCCGGGATCCACAGATACGCAGTATTTT.

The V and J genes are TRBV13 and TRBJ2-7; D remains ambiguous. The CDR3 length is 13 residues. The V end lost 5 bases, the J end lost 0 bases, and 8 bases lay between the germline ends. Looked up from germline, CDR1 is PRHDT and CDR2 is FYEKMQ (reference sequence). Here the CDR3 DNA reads TGTGCCAGCAGCCAACTCCACTCCTACGAGCAGTACTTC. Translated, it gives CASSQLHSYEQYF. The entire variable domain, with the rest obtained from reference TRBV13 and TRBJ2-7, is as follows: AAGVIQSPRHLIKEKRETATLKCYPIPRHDTVYWYQQGPGQDPQFLISFYEKMQSDKGSIPDRFSAQQFSDYHSELNMSSLELGDSALYFCASSQLHSYEQYFGPGTRLTVT.

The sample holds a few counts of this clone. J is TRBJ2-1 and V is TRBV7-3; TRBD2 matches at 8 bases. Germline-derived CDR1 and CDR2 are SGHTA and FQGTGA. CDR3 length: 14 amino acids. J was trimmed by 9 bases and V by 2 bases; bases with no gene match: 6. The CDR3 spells CASSLGGGLGEQFF. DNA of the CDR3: TGTGCCAGCAGCTTAGGCGGGGGGCTCGGTGAGCAGTTCTTC.

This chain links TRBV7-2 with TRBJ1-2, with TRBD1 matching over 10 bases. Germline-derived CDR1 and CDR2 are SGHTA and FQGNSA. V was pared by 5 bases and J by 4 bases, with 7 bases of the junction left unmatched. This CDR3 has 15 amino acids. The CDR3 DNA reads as TGTGCCAGCAGCGCCCAGACAGGGGGCGGCTATGGCTACACCTTC. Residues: CASSAQTGGGYGYTF.

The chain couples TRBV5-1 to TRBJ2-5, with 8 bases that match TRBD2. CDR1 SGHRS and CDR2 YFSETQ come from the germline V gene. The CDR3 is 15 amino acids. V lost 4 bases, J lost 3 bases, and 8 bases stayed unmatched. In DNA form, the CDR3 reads TGCGCCAGCAGCCTGAGCGGGGGAGGTAAAGAGACCCAGTACTTC. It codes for CASSLSGGGKETQYF.

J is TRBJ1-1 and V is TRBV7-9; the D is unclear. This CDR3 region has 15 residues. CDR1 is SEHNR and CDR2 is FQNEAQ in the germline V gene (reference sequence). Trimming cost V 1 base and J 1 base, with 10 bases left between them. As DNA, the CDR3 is TGTGCCAGCAGCTTAGAGTCGGGAACGAACACTGAAGCTTTCTTT. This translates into CASSLESGTNTEAFF. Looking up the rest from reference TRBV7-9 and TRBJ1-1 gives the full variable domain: DTGVSQNPRHKITKRGQNVTFRCDPISEHNRLYWYRQTLGQGPEFLTYFQNEAQLEKSRLLSDRFSAERPKGSFSTLEIQRTEQGDSAMYLCASSLESGTNTEAFFGQGTRLTVV.

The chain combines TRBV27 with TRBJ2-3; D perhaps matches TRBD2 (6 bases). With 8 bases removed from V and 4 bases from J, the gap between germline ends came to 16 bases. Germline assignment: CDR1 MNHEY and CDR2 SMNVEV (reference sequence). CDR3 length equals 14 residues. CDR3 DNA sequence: TGTGCCAGCCGAACCGGGTCGGGGGCAGATACGCAGTATTTT. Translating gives CASRTGSGADTQYF.

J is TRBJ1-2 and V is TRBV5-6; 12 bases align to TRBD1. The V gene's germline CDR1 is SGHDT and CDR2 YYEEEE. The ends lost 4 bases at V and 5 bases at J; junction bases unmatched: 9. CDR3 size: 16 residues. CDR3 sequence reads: CASSPGQGAKEYGYTF. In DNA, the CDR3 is TGTGCCAGCAGCCCGGGACAGGGGGCTAAAGAATATGGCTACACCTTC.